The entry that follows covers one T cell receptor (beta chain) sequence. Antigen unknown. The data belong to a study of cytomegalovirus exposure and HLA in healthy donors. Looking at the study overall: The approximately 130 validation repertoires and the approximately 700 first-cohort repertoires shared a platform, a later analysis reported. Broader study findings: The authors confirmed in vitro that a few CMV-associated chains were specific for CMV antigens. Subsequent analysis of the 95 to 150 validation repertoires found a tendency for first-cohort TCR clusters to co-occur. The investigators catalogued some 160 TCR beta chains as cytomegalovirus-associated.

There are 13 residues in the CDR3. Trimming removed 4 bases at V and 6 bases at J, with 10 bases between. Germline V gene lookup returns CDR1 MNHEY and CDR2 SVGAGI. Sequenced by immunoSEQ multiplex PCR; TCRdb stores in-frame clones only, minus some. This table has more than 200,000 clones, about 90% appearing once. The origin of this receptor is a woman aged 25-40 years in good health and CMV-seronegative. The chain recombines TRBV6-5 with TRBJ2-1; D is unclear. Source material: PBMCs. In DNA form, the CDR3 reads TGTGCCAGCAGTTCCCTGGCTGCCAATGAGCAGTTCTTC. Its translation: CASSSLAANEQFF.